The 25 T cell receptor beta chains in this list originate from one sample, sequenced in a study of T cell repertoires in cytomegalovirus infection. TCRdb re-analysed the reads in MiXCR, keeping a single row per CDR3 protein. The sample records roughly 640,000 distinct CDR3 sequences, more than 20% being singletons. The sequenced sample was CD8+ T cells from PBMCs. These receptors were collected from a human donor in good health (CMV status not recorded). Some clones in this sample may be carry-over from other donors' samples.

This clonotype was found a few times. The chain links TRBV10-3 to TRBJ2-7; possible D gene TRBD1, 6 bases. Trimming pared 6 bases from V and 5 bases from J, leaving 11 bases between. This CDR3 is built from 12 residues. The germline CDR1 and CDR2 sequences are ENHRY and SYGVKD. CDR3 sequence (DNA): TGTGCCATCAGGAACAGGGTTAACGAGCAGTACTTC. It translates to CAIRNRVNEQYF.

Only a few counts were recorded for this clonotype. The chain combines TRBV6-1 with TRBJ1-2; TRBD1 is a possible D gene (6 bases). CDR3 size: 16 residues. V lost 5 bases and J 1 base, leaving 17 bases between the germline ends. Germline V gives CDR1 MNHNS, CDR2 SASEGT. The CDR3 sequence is CASSSRTAELNYGYTF. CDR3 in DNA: TGTGCCAGCAGTTCACGGACAGCCGAACTTAACTATGGCTACACCTTC.

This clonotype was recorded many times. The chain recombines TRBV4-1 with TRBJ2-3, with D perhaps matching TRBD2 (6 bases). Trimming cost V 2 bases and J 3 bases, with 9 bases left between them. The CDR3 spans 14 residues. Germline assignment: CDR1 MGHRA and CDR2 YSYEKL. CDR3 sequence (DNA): TGCGCCAGCAGCCAAAATGCGGGGACAGATACGCAGTATTTT. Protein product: CASSQNAGTDTQYF.

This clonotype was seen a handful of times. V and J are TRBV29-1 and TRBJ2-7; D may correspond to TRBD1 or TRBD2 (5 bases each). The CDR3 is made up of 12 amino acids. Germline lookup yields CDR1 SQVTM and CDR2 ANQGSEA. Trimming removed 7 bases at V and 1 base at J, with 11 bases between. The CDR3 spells CSGGSESYEQYF. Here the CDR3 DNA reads TGCAGCGGGGGGAGTGAGTCCTACGAGCAGTACTTC.

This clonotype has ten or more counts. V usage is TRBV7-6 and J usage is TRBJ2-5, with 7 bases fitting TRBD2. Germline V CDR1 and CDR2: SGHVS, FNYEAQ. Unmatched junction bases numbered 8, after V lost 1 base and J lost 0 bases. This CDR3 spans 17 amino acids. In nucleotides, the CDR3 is TGTGCCAGCAGCTTAGGCCCCTTTAGCGGGTACCAAGAGACCCAGTACTTC. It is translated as CASSLGPFSGYQETQYF.

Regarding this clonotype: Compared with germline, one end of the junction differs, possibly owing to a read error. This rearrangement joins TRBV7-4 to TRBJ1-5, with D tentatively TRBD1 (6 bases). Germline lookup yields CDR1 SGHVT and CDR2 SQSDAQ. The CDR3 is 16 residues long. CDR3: CVSSSSGGGGNQPQHF. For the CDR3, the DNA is TGTGTCAGCAGCTCCTCAGGAGGGGGTGGCAATCAGCCCCAGCATTTT.

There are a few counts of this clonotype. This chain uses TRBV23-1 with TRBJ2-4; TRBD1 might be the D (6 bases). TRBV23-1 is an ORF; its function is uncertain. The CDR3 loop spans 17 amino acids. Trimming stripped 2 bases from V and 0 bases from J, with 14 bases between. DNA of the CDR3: TGCGCCAGCAGTCAAACCGACAGGTCCCTAGCCAAAAACATTCAGTACTTC. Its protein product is CASSQTDRSLAKNIQYF.

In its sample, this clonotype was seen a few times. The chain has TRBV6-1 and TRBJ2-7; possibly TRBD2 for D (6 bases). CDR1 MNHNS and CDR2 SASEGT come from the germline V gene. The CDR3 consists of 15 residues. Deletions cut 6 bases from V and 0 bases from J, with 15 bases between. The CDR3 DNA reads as TGTGCCAGCAGCATCACCGCGGGGCTCTCCTACGAGCAGTACTTC. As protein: CASSITAGLSYEQYF.

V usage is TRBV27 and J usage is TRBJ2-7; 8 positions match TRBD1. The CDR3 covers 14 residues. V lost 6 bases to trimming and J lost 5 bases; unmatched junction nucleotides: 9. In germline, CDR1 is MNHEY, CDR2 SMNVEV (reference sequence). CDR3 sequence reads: CASRDREVWDEQYV. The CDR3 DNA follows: TGTGCCAGCAGGGACAGGGAGGTTTGGGACGAGCAGTACGTC.

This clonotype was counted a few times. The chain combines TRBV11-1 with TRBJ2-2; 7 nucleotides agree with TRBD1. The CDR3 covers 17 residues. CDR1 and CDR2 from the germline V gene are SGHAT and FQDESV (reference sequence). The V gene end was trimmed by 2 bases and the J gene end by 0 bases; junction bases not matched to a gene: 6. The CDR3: CASSLTRQGPNTGELFF. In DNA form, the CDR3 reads TGTGCCAGCAGCTTAACCCGACAGGGCCCGAACACCGGGGAGCTGTTTTTT.

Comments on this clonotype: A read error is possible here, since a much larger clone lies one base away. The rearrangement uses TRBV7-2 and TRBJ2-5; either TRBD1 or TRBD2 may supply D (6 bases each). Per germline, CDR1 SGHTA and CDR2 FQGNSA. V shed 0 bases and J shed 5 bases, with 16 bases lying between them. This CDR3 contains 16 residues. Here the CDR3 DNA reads TGTGCCAGCAGCTTAGCGCTAGCGAGGGGGAGGGAGACCCAGTACTTC. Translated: CASSLALARGRETQYF.

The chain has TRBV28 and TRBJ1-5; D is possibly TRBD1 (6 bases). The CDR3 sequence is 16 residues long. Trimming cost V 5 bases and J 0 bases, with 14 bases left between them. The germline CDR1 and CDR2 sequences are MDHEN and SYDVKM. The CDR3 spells CASSPLGGYSNQPQHF. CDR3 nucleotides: TGTGCCAGCAGTCCTTTAGGGGGTTATAGCAATCAGCCCCAGCATTTT.

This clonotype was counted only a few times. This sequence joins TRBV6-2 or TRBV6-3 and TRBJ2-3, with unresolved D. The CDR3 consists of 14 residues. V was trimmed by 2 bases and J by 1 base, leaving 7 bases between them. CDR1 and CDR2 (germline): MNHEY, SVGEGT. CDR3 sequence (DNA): TGTGCCAGCAGTTACCAGCAGGGCACAGATACGCAGTATTTT. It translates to CASSYQQGTDTQYF.

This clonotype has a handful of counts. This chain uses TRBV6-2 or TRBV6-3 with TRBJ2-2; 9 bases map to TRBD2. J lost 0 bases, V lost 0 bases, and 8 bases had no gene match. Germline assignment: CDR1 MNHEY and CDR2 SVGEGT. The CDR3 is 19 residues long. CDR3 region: CASSYSTSGGTSNTGELFF. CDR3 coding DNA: TGTGCCAGCAGTTACTCGACGAGCGGGGGGACTTCGAACACCGGGGAGCTGTTTTTT.

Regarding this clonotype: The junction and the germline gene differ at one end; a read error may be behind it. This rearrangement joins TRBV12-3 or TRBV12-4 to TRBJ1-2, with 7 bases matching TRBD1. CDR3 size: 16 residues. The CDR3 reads CTSSRFGTVANYGYTF. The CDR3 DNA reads TGTACCAGCAGCCGATTCGGGACAGTGGCTAACTATGGCTACACCTTC.

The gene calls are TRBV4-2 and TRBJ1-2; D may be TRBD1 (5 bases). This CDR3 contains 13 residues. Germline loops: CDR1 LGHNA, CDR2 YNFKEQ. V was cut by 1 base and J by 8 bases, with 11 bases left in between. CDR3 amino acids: CASSQARGNGYTF. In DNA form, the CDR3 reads TGTGCCAGCAGCCAAGCGAGGGGTAACGGCTACACCTTC.

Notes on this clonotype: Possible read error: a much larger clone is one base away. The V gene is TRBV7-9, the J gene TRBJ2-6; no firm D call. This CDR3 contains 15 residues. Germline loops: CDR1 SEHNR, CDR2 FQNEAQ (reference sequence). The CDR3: CVSSLGKTGANVLTF. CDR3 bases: TGTGTCAGCAGCTTAGGAAAAACTGGGGCCAACGTCCTGACTTTC.

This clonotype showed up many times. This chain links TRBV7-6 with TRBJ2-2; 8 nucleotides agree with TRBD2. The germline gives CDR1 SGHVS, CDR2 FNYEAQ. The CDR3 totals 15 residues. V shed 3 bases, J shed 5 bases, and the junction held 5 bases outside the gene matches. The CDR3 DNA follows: TGTGCCAGCAGCTTGGGGGTAGCGGGGACCGGGGAGCTGTTTTTT. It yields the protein CASSLGVAGTGELFF. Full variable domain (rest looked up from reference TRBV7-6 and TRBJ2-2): GAGVSQSPRYKVTKRGQDVALRCDPISGHVSLYWYRQALGQGPEFLTYFNYEAQQDKSGLPNDRFSAERPEGSISTLTIQRTEQRDSAMYRCASSLGVAGTGELFFGEGSRLTVL.

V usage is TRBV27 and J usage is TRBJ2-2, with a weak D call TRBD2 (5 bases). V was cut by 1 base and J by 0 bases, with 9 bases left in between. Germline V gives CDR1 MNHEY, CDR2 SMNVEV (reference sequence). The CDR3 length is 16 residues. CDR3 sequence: CASSLWGATNTGELFF. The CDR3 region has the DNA TGTGCCAGCAGTTTATGGGGAGCGACGAACACCGGGGAGCTGTTTTTT.

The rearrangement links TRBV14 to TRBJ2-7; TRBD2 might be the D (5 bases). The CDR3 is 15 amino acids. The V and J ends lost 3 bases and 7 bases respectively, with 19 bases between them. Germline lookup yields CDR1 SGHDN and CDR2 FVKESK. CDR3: CASSHLGSGVWEQYF. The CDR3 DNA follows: TGTGCCAGCAGCCATCTTGGGAGTGGGGTCTGGGAGCAGTACTTC.

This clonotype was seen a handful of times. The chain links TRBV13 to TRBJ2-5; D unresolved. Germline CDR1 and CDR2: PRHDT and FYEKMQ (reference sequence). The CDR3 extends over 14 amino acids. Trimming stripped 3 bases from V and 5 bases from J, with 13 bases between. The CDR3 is CASSFRGSMETQYF. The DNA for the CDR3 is TGTGCCAGCAGCTTTAGAGGTAGTATGGAGACCCAGTACTTC.

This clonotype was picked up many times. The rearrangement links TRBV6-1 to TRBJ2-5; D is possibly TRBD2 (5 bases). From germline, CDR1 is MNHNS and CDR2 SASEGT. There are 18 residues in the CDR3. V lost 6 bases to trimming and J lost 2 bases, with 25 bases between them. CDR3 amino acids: CASSLSRGPPPGQETQYF. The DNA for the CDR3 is TGTGCCAGCAGCTTATCCAGAGGGCCACCACCGGGGCAAGAGACCCAGTACTTC.

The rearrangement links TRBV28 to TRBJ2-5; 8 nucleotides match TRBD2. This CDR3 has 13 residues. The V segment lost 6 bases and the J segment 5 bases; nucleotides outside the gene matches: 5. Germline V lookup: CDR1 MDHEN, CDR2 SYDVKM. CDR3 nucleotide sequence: TGTGCCAGCAGCCCGGGGGGGTGGGAGACCCAGTACTTC. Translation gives CASSPGGWETQYF.

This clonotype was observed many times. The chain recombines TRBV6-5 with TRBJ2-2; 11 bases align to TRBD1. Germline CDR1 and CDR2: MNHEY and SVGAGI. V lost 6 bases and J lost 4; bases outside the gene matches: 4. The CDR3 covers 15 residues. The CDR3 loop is CASSLGQGATGELFF. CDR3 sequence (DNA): TGTGCCAGCAGCCTTGGACAGGGGGCCACCGGGGAGCTGTTTTTT.

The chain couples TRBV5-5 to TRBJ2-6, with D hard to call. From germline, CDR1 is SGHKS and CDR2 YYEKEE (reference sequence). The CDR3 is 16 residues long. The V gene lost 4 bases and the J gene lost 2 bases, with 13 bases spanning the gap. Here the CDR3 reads CASSPDRSAGANVLTF. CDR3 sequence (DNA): TGTGCCAGCAGCCCGGATCGATCAGCTGGGGCCAACGTCCTGACTTTC. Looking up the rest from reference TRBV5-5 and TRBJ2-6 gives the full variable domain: DAGVTQSPTHLIKTRGQQVTLRCSPISGHKSVSWYQQVLGQGPQFIFQYYEKEERGRGNFPDRFSARQFPNYSSELNVNALLLGDSALYLCASSPDRSAGANVLTFGAGSRLTVL.